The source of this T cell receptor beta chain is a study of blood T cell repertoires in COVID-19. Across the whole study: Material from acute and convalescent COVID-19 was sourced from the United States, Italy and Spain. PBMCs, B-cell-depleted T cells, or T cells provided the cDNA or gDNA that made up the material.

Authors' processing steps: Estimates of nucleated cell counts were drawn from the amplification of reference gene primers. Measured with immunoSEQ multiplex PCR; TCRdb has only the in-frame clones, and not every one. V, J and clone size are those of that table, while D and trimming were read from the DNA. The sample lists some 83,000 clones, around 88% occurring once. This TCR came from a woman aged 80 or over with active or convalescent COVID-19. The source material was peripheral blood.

The CDR3: CASTAEYEQYF. The CDR3 DNA is TGTGCCAGCACCGCGGAGTACGAGCAGTACTTC. The rearrangement links TRBV6-6 to TRBJ2-7, with no clear D. Germline values: CDR1 MNHNY, CDR2 SVGAGI (reference sequence). V gave up 7 bases and J gave up 4 bases, with 8 bases separating them. The CDR3 is made up of 11 amino acids.